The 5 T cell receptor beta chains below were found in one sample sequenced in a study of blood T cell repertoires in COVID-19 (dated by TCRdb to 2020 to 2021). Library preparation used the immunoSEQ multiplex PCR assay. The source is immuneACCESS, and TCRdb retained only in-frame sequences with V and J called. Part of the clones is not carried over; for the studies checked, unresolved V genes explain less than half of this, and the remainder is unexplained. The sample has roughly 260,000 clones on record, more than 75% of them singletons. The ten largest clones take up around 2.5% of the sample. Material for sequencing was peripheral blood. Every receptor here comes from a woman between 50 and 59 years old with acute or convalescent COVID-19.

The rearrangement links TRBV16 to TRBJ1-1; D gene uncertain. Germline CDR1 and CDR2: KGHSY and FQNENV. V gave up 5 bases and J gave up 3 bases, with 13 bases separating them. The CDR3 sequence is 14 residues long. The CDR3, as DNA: TGTGCCAGCAGCGCCTCCGTCACACACACTGAAGCTTTCTTT. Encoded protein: CASSASVTHTEAFF.

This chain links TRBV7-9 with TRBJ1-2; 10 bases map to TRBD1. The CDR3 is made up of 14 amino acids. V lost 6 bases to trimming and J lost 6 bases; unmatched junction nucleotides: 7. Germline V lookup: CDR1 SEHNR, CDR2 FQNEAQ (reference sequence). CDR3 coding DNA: TGTGCCAGCAGTCCCACCGGGACAGGGGATGGCTACACCTTC. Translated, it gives CASSPTGTGDGYTF.

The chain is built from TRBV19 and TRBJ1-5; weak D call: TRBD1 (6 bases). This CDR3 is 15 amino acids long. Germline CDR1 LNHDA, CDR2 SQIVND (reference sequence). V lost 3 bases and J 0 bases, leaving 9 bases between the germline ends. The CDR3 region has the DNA TGTGCCAGTAGTATCCCAGGGGATAGCAATCAGCCCCAGCATTTT. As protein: CASSIPGDSNQPQHF.

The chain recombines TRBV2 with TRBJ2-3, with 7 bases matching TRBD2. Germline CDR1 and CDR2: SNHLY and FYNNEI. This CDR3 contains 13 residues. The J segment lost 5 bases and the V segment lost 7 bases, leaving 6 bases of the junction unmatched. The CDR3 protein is CASKDGEGDTQYF. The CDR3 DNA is TGTGCCAGCAAGGACGGGGAGGGAGATACGCAGTATTTT.

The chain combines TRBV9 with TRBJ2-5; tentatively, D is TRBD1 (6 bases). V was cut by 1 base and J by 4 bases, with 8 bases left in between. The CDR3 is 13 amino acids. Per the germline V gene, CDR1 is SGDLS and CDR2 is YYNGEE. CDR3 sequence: CASSVRGGETQYF. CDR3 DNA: TGTGCCAGCAGCGTAAGAGGGGGAGAGACCCAGTACTTC.